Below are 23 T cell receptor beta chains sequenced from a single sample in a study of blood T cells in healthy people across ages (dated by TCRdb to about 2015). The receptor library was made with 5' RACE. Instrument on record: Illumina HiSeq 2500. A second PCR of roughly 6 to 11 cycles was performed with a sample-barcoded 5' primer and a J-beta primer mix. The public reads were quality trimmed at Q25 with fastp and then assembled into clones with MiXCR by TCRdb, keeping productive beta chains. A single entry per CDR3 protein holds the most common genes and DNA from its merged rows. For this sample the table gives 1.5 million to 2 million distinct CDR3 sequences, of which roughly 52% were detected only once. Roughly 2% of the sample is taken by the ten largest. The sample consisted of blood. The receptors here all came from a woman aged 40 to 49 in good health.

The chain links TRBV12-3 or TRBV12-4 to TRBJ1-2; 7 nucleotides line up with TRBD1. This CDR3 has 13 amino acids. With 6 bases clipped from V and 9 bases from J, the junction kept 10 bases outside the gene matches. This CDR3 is CASRLTGAGRYTF. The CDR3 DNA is TGTGCCAGCAGACTAACAGGGGCCGGTCGCTACACCTTC.

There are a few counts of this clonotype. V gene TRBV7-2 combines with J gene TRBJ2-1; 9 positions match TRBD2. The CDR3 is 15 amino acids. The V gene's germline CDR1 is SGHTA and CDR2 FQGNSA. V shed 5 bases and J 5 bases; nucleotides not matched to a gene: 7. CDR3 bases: TGTGCCAGCAGCGCGGGACTAGCCCCCAACAATGAGCAGTTCTTC. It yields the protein CASSAGLAPNNEQFF.

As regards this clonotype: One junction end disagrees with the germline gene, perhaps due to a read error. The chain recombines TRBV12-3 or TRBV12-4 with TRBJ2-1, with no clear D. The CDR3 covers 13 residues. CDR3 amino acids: CASRILTYDEQFF. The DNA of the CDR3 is TGTGCCAGCAGAATACTAACCTACGATGAGCAGTTCTTC.

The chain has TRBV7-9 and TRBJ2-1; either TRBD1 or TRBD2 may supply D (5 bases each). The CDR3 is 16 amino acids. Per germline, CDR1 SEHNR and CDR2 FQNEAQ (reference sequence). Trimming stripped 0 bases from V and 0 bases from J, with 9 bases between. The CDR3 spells CASSLARGNSYNEQFF. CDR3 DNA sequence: TGTGCCAGCAGCTTAGCCCGGGGCAACTCCTACAATGAGCAGTTCTTC.

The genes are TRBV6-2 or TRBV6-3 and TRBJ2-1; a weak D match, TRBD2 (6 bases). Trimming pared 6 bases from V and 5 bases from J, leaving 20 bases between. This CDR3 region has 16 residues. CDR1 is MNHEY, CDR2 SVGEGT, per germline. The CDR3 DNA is TGTGCCAGCAGACGCGGGACGGGCCGGCTCAACAATGAGCAGTTCTTC. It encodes CASRRGTGRLNNEQFF.

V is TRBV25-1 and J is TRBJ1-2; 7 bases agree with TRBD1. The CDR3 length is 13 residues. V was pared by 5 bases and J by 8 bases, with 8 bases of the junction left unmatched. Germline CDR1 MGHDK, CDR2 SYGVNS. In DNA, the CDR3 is TGTGCCAGCAGTCCAGACAGGGTACAGGGCTACACCTTC. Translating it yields CASSPDRVQGYTF.

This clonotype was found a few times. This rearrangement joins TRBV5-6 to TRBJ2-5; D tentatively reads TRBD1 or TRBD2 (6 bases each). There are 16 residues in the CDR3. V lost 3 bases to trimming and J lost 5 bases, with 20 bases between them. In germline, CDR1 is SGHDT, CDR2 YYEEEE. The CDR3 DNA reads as TGTGCCAGCAGCTACTTCCGGGGGCTAGCACATGAGACCCAGTACTTC. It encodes CASSYFRGLAHETQYF.

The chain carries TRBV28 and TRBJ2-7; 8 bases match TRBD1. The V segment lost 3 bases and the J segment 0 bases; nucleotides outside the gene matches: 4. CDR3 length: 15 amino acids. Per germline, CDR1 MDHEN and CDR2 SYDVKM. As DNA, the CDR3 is TGTGCCAGCAGTTTGATTGGACAGGGCTCCTACGAGCAGTACTTC. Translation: CASSLIGQGSYEQYF.

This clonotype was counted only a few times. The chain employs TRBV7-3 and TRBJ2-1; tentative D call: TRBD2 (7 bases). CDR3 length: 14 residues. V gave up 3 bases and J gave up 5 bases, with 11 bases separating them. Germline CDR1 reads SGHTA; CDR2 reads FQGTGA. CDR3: CASSLAGANNEQFF. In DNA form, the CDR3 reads TGTGCCAGCAGCTTGGCGGGGGCCAACAATGAGCAGTTCTTC.

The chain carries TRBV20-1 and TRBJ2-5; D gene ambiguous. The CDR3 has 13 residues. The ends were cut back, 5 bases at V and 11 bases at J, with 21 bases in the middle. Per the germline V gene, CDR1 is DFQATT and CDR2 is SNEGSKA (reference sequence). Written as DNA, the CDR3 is TGCAGTGCTCCTCGACTGGCAAACTCGGAGCAGTACTTC. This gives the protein CSAPRLANSEQYF.

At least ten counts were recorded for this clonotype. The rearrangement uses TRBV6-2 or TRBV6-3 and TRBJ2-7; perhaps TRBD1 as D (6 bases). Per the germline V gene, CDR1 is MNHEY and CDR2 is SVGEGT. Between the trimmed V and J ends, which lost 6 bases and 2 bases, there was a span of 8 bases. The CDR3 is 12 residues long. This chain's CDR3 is CASSRGTYEQYF. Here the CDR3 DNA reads TGTGCCAGCAGCAGGGGAACCTACGAGCAGTACTTC.

The CDR3 is CASSHAASYEQYF. The CDR3 region has the DNA TGCGCCAGCAGCCACGCAGCCTCCTACGAGCAGTACTTC. The chain joins TRBV4-1 to TRBJ2-7, with D hard to call. With 3 bases removed from V and 0 bases from J, the gap between germline ends came to 6 bases. Germline CDR1 MGHRA, CDR2 YSYEKL. This CDR3 spans 13 amino acids.

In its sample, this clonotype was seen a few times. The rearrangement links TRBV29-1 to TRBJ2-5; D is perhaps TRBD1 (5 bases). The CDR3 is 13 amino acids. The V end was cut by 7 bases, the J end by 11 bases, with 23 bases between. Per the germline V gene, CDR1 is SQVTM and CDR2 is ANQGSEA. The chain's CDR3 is CSGAGITTNEQYF. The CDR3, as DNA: TGCAGCGGTGCAGGGATTACCACCAATGAGCAGTACTTC.

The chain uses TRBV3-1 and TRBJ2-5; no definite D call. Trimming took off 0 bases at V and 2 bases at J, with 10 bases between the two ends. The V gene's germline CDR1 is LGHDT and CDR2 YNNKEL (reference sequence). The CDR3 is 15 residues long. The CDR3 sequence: CASSQDGRVQETQYF. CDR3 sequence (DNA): TGTGCCAGCAGCCAAGATGGCAGAGTTCAAGAGACCCAGTACTTC.

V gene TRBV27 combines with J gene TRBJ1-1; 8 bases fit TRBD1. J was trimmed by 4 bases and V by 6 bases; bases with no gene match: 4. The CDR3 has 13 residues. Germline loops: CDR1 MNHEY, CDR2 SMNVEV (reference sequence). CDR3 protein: CASSAGGFTEAFF. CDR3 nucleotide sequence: TGTGCCAGCAGCGCAGGGGGCTTCACTGAAGCTTTCTTT.

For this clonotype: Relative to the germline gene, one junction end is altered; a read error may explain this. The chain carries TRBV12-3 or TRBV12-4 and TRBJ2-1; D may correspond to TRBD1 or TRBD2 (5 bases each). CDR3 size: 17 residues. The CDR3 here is CASSFIPGRRSYKEQFF. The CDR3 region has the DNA TGTGCCAGCAGTTTCATCCCGGGACGAAGGTCCTACAAGGAGCAGTTCTTC.

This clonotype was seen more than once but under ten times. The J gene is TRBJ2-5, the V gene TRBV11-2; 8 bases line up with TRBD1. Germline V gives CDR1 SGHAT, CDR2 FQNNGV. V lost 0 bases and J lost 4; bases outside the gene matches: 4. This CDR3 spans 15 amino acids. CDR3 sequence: CASSLDRTGLETQYF. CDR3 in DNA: TGTGCCAGCAGCTTAGACCGGACAGGGCTAGAGACCCAGTACTTC.

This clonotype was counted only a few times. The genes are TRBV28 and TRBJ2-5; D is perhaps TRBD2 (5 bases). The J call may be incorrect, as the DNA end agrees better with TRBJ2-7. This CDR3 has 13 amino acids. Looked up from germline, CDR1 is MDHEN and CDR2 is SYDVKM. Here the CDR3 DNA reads TGTGCCAGCAGTTCCGGGATCTCTAACGAGCAGTACTTC. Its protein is CASSSGISNEQYF.

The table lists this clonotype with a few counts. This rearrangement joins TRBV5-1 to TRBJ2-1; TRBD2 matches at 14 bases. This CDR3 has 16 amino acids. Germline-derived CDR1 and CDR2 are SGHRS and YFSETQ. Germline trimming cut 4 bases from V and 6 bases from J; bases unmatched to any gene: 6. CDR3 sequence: CASSPGLAGGSNEQFF. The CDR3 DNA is TGCGCCAGCAGCCCCGGACTAGCGGGGGGCAGCAATGAGCAGTTCTTC.

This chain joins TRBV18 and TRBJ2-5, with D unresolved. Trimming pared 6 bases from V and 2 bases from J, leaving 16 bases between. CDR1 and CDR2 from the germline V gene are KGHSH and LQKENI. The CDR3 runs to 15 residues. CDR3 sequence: CASSKPVPAQETQYF. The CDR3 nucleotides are TGTGCCAGCTCCAAACCAGTCCCAGCACAAGAGACCCAGTACTTC.

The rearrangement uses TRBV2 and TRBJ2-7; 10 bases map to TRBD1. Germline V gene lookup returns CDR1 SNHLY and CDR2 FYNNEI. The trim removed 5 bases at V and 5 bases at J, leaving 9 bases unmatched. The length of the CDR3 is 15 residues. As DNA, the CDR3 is TGTGCCAGCAGTTGGGGCGGACAGGGGGGACACGAGCAGTACTTC. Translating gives CASSWGGQGGHEQYF. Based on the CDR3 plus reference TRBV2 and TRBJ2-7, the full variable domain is EPEVTQTPSHQVTQMGQEVILRCVPISNHLYFYWYRQILGQKVEFLVSFYNNEISEKSEIFDDQFSVERPDGSNFTLKIRSTKLEDSAMYFCASSWGGQGGHEQYFGPGTRLTVT.

The CDR3 region has the DNA TGCAGCGTTGAACTCTGGGGGACAGATACGCAGTATTTT. The encoded protein is CSVELWGTDTQYF. The chain links TRBV29-1 to TRBJ2-3; D tentatively reads TRBD1 or TRBD2 (5 bases each). Trimming removed 2 bases from V and 3 bases from J, with 9 bases in between. The CDR3 consists of 13 residues. Germline V gives CDR1 SQVTM, CDR2 ANQGSEA.

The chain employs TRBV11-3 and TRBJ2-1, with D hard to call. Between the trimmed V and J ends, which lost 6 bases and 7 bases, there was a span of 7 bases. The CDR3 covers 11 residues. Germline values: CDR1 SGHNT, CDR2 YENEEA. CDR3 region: CASRAENEQFF. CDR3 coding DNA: TGTGCCAGCAGGGCCGAGAATGAGCAGTTCTTC.